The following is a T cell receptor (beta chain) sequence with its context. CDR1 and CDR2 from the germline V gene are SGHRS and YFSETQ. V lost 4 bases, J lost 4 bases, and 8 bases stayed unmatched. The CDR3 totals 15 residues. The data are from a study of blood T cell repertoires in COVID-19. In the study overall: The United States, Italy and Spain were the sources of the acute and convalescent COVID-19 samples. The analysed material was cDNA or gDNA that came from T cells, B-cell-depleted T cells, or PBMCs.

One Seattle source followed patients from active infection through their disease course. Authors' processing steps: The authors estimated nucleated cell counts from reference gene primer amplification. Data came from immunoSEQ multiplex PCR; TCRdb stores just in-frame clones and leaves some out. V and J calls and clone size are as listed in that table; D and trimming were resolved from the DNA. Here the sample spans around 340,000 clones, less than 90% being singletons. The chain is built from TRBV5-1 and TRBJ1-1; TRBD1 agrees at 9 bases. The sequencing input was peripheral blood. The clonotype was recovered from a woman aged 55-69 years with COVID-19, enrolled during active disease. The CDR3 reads CASSVQGAPGTEAFF. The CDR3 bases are TGCGCCAGCAGCGTACAGGGGGCGCCGGGCACTGAAGCTTTCTTT.